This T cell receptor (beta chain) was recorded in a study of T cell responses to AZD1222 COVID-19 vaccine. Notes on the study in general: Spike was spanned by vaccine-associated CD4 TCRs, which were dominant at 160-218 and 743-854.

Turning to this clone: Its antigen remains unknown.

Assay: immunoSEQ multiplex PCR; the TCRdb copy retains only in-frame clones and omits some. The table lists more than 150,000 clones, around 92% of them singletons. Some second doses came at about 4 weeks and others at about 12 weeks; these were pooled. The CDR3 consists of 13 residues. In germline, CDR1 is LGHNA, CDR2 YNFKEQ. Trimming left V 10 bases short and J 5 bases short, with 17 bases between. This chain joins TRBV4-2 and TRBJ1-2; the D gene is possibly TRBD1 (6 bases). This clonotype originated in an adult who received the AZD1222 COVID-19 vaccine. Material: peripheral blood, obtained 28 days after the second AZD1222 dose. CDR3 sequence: CATNGGADYGYTF. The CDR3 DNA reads TGTGCCACCAATGGGGGGGCAGATTATGGCTACACCTTC.